The present TCR beta chain was sequenced within a study of graft-versus-host responses after intestinal transplantation. Broader study findings: High graft-versus-host to host-versus-graft clonal ratios were found in allografts of patients who had graft-donor T cell macrochimerism. Investigators detected GvH clones in recipient marrow, with some emerging earlier in ileum or blood.

Worth noting for this clone: Its matching antigen is unknown.

Repertoires were generated with immunoSEQ multiplex PCR, while TCRdb's copy carries only in-frame clones and drops some. The sample holds about 90,000 clones, just under 95% seen once. The origin of this receptor is a human donor who received an intestinal transplant. The sample was unstimulated CD8+ T cells sorted from spleen or lymph node cells, taken before intestinal transplant.

CDR3 in amino acids: CASRPQGAGKTQYF. CDR3 sequence (DNA): TGTGCCAGCAGACCTCAGGGCGCCGGAAAGACCCAGTACTTC. The genes are TRBV27 and TRBJ2-5; possible D gene TRBD1, 5 bases. V lost 6 bases to trimming and J lost 6 bases, with 17 bases between them. Looked up from germline, CDR1 is MNHEY and CDR2 is SMNVEV (reference sequence). The CDR3 spans 14 residues.